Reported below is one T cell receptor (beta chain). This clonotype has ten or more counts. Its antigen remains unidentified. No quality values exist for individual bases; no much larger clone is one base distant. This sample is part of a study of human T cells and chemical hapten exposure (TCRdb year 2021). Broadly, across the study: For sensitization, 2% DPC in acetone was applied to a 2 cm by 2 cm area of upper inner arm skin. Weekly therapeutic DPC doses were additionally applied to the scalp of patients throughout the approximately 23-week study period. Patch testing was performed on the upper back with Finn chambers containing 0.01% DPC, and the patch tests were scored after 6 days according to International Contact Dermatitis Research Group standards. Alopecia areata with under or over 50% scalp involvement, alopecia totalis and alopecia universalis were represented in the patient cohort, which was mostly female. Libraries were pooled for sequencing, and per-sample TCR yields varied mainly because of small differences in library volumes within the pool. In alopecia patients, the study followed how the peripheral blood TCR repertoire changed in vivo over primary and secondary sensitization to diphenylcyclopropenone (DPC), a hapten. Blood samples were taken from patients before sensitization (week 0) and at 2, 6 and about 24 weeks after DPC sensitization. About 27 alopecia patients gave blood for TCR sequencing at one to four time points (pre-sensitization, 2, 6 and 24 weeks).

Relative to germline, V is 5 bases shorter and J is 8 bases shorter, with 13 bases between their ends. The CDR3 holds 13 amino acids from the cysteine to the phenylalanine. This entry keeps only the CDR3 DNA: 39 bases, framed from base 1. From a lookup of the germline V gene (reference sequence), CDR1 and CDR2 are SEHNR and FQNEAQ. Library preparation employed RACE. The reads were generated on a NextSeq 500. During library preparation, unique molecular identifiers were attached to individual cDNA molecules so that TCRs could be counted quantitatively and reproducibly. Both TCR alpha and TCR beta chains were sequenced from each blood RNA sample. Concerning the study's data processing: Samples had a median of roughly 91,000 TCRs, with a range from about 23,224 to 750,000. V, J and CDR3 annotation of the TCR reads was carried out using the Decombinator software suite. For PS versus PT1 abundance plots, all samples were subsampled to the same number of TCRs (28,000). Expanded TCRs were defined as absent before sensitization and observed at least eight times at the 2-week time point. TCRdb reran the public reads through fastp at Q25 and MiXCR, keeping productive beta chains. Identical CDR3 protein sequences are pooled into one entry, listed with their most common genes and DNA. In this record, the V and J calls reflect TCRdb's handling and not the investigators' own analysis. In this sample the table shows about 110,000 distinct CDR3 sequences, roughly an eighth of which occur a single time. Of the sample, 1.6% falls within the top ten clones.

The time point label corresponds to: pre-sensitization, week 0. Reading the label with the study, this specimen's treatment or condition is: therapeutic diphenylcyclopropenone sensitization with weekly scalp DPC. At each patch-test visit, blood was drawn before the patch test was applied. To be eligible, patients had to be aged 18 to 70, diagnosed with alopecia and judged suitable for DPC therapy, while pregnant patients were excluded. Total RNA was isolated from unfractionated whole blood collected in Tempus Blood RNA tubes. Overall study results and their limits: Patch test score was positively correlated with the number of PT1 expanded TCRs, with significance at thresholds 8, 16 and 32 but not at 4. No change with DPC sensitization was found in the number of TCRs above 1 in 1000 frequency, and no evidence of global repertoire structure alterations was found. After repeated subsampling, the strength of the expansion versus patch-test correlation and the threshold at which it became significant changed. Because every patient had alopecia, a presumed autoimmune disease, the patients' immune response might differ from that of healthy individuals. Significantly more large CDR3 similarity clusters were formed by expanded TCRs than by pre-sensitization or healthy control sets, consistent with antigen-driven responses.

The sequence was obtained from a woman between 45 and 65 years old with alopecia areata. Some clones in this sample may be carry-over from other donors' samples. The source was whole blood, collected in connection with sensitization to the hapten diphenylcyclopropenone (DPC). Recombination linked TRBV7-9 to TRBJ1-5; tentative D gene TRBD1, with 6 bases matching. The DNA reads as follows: TGTGCCAGCAGCCTTAGGAGGGGGGAGCCCCAGCATTTT. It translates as CASSLRRGEPQHF.